Following are 5 T cell receptor beta chains from one sample sequenced in a study of CD8+CD57+ T cells in acquired aplastic anemia. The template for TCR beta VDJ and CDR3 sequence profiling was genomic DNA. TCRdb called the reads again in MiXCR, with one record for every CDR3 protein. The table records about 150,000 distinct CDR3 sequences, roughly 54% of them present only once. The sequenced patients had an expansion of CD8+CD57+ cells seen by flow cytometry. Sequencing input: sorted CD4+, CD8+, or CD8+CD57+ T cells (not recorded which) from PBMCs. These receptors all stem from a human donor with aplastic anemia.

This chain connects TRBV7-2 to TRBJ2-1; the D is unclear. The CDR3 runs 16 residues. The V end lost 0 bases, the J end lost 8 bases, and 17 bases lay between the germline ends. CDR1 SGHTA and CDR2 FQGNSA come from the germline V gene. The DNA of the CDR3 is TGTGCCAGCAGCTTAGCCGCAAGGGTAAGGGTCTATGAGCAGTTCTTC. Its protein product is CASSLAARVRVYEQFF.

This clonotype appeared many times. V gene TRBV7-9 combines with J gene TRBJ2-1, with D possibly being TRBD2 (6 bases). Germline V CDR1 and CDR2: SEHNR, FQNEAQ (reference sequence). Trimming shortened V by 4 bases and J by 4 bases, and 17 bases separated the two germline ends. The CDR3 extends over 16 amino acids. The CDR3 loop reads CASSSSIRDFYNEQFF. In nucleotides, the CDR3 is TGTGCCAGCAGCTCAAGTATCCGGGACTTTTACAATGAGCAGTTCTTC.

A few counts support this clonotype. The rearrangement uses TRBV25-1 and TRBJ1-2; 7 bases line up with TRBD1. J lost 6 bases, V lost 6 bases, and 10 bases had no gene match. The CDR3 extends over 14 amino acids. Germline V gives CDR1 MGHDK, CDR2 SYGVNS. The CDR3 nucleotides read TGTGCCAGCAGCGATATCGACAGGGAACATGGCTACACCTTC. Its protein is CASSDIDREHGYTF.

The gene calls are TRBV15 and TRBJ2-7, with a weak D call TRBD2 (5 bases). The germline V and J ends were trimmed by 0 bases and 6 bases, with 12 bases remaining between them. This CDR3 spans 14 amino acids. Germline V CDR1 and CDR2: LNHNV, YYDKDF (reference sequence). The CDR3 loop is CATSRDPSSGEQYF. In DNA form, the CDR3 reads TGTGCCACCAGCAGAGACCCTAGCTCGGGCGAGCAGTACTTC.

The chain uses TRBV10-3 and TRBJ1-1; 7 bases align to TRBD1. J was trimmed by 5 bases and V by 2 bases; bases with no gene match: 5. The CDR3 is 14 residues long. Looked up from germline, CDR1 is ENHRY and CDR2 is SYGVKD. CDR3 region: CAISEEGAQTEAFF. CDR3 DNA sequence: TGTGCCATCAGTGAGGAGGGGGCCCAGACTGAAGCTTTCTTT.